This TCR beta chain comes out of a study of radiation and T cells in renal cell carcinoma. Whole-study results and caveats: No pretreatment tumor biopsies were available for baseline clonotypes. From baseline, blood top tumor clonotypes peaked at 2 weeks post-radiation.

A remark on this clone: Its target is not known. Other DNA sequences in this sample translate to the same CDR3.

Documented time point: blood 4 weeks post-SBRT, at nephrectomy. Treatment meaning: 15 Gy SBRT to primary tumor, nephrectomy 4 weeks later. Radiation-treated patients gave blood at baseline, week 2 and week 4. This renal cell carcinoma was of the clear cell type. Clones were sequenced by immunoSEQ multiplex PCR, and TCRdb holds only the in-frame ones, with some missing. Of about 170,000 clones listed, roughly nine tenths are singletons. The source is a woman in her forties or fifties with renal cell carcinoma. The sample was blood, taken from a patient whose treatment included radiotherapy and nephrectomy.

As DNA, the CDR3 is TGCGCCAGCAGCTTGGCCCTTAGCACAGATACGCAGTATTTT. Encoded protein: CASSLALSTDTQYF. The chain is built from TRBV5-1 and TRBJ2-3; D is undetermined. Germline-derived CDR1 and CDR2 are SGHRS and YFSETQ. This CDR3 has 14 amino acids. Trimming left V 0 bases short and J 0 bases short, with 5 bases between.